One and the same sample provided the 30 T cell receptor beta chains below, sequenced in a study of CD8 T cells in ankylosing spondylitis. Each CDR3 protein gets one entry after TCRdb re-called the 5' RACE reads with MiXCR. The table has around 890,000 distinct CDR3 sequences, roughly 10% seen once; the top ten hold just over 0.5%. Antigens of these TCRs are unknown. Study results and caveats: Characteristic, it appeared, of ankylosing spondylitis blood was a TCR beta motif of eight highly homologous variants.

Sequences were obtained from blood, either unsorted or a sorted T cell fraction (not recorded which). These receptors all stem from a male donor with ankylosing spondylitis.

The table lists this clonotype with many counts. The rearrangement uses TRBV12-3 or TRBV12-4 and TRBJ2-5; no clear D gene. The CDR3 consists of 11 residues. The V gene lost 4 bases and the J gene lost 4 bases, with 4 bases spanning the gap. This chain's CDR3 is CASSYRETQYF. The DNA for the CDR3 is TGTGCCAGCAGTTATAGAGAGACCCAGTACTTC.

This clonotype was counted at least ten times. The rearrangement uses TRBV28 and TRBJ2-2; D perhaps matches TRBD1 (5 bases). V lost 7 bases, J lost 3 bases, and 12 bases lay in between. Germline V gene sequence: CDR1 MDHEN, CDR2 SYDVKM. The CDR3 contains 14 residues. CDR3 residues: CASTRGLDTGELFF. CDR3 nucleotides: TGTGCCAGCACTAGGGGTTTGGACACCGGGGAGCTGTTTTTT.

The genes are TRBV5-6 and TRBJ2-1; 7 bases map to TRBD1. Germline values: CDR1 SGHDT, CDR2 YYEEEE. V was pared by 5 bases and J by 4 bases, with 6 bases of the junction left unmatched. This CDR3 comprises 14 residues. Written as DNA, the CDR3 is TGTGCCAGCAGAATCCGGGACAGATACAATGAGCAGTTCTTC. Translated: CASRIRDRYNEQFF.

This chain connects TRBV6-5 to TRBJ2-5, with D maybe TRBD2 (6 bases). Germline V lookup: CDR1 MNHEY, CDR2 SVGAGI. The CDR3 extends over 16 amino acids. Trimming left V 6 bases short and J 4 bases short, with 21 bases between. CDR3 sequence: CASSLGPPGVGETQYF. DNA for the CDR3: TGTGCCAGCAGCTTAGGACCTCCGGGGGTGGGAGAGACCCAGTACTTC.

The chain is built from TRBV10-3 and TRBJ2-2; D may be TRBD1 or TRBD2 (5 bases each). The CDR3 has 15 amino acids. V dropped 0 bases and J dropped 6 bases, with 11 bases sitting between them. Germline lookup yields CDR1 ENHRY and CDR2 SYGVKD. The CDR3 region is CAISESMGVPGELFF. CDR3 DNA: TGTGCCATCAGTGAGTCGATGGGGGTGCCCGGGGAGCTGTTTTTT.

The rearrangement uses TRBV29-1 and TRBJ1-2; 7 positions agree with TRBD1. Unmatched junction bases numbered 7, after V lost 6 bases and J lost 6 bases. The germline gives CDR1 SQVTM, CDR2 ANQGSEA. This CDR3 comprises 12 residues. CDR3 bases: TGCAGCGTAGGCGTTGGGACAGATGGCTACACCTTC. This gives the protein CSVGVGTDGYTF.

At least ten counts were recorded for this clonotype. V gene TRBV20-1 combines with J gene TRBJ2-7; D is undetermined. This CDR3 spans 14 amino acids. V was shortened by 3 bases and J by 5 bases, with 17 bases between the two germline ends. Looked up from germline, CDR1 is DFQATT and CDR2 is SNEGSKA (reference sequence). The CDR3 is CSARAPFGQDEQYF. The DNA for the CDR3 is TGCAGTGCTAGGGCCCCTTTTGGGCAGGACGAGCAGTACTTC.

The rearrangement uses TRBV20-1 and TRBJ1-1; no reliable D call. Germline CDR1 reads DFQATT; CDR2 reads SNEGSKA (reference sequence). Trimming removed 3 bases at V and 13 bases at J, with 21 bases between. The CDR3 sequence is 13 residues long. The CDR3 nucleotides read TGCAGTGCTAGGGCTACAGTAGGGCGTATAGTTTTCTTT. Amino acid sequence: CSARATVGRIVFF.

The sample holds a few counts of this clonotype. This chain connects TRBV7-3 to TRBJ1-2, with unresolved D. V was shortened by 5 bases and J by 4 bases, with 14 bases between the two germline ends. Germline V gene sequence: CDR1 SGHTA, CDR2 FQGTGA. The CDR3 consists of 14 residues. The CDR3 is CASSATPAGYGYTF. CDR3 coding DNA: TGTGCCAGCAGCGCCACCCCGGCGGGCTATGGCTACACCTTC.

At least ten counts were recorded for this clonotype. V gene TRBV4-3 combines with J gene TRBJ1-3; D uncertain. The CDR3 spans 14 residues. Trimming shortened V by 0 bases and J by 6 bases, and 9 bases separated the two germline ends. Germline V gene data show CDR1 as LGHNA and CDR2 as YSLEER. The CDR3 nucleotides are TGCGCCAGCAGCCAAGAGACCGTTACAAACACCATATATTTT. It codes for CASSQETVTNTIYF.

This clonotype has just a few counts. The chain joins TRBV4-3 to TRBJ1-2, with D unresolved. The CDR3 has 18 residues. Germline CDR1 is LGHNA and CDR2 is YSLEER. Trimming cost V 4 bases and J 5 bases, with 26 bases left between them. The CDR3 DNA is TGCGCCAGCAGCCCTCAACTGGGAGACAAACCGGGCTTATATGGCTACACCTTC. Encoded protein: CASSPQLGDKPGLYGYTF.

Many counts were recorded for this clonotype. V and J are TRBV20-1 and TRBJ2-1; tentative D call: TRBD2 (6 bases). The V end was cut by 3 bases, the J end by 8 bases, with 14 bases between. CDR1 is DFQATT, CDR2 SNEGSKA, per germline (reference sequence). This CDR3 region has 13 residues. CDR3 amino acids: CSASRDFRDEQFF. As DNA, the CDR3 is TGCAGTGCTAGCCGGGACTTCCGAGATGAGCAGTTCTTC.

V is TRBV29-1 and J is TRBJ1-1; TRBD1 might be the D (5 bases). Trimming took 0 bases from V and 4 from J, leaving 15 bases between them. The V gene's germline CDR1 is SQVTM and CDR2 ANQGSEA. This CDR3 is 15 amino acids long. CDR3: CSVEDRGRVSTEAFF. The CDR3 region has the DNA TGCAGCGTTGAAGATCGTGGCAGGGTGAGCACTGAAGCTTTCTTT.

Only a few counts were recorded for this clonotype. V usage is TRBV6-4 and J usage is TRBJ1-2; TRBD1 matches at 7 bases. Germline assignment: CDR1 MRHNA and CDR2 SNTAGT. V gave up 6 bases and J gave up 0 bases; unmatched junction bases: 7. The CDR3 sequence is 15 residues long. The DNA of the CDR3 is TGTGCCAGCAGGGACAGGTCACCCGCTAACTATGGCTACACCTTC. Its translation is CASRDRSPANYGYTF.

This clonotype has a count of ten or more. V and J are TRBV12-3 or TRBV12-4 and TRBJ1-5; D ambiguous. Between the trimmed V and J ends, which lost 3 bases and 3 bases, there was a span of 3 bases. The CDR3 has 12 amino acids. CDR3: CASSFANQPQHF. The CDR3 DNA sequence: TGTGCCAGCAGTTTCGCCAATCAGCCCCAGCATTTT.

This clonotype was detected only a few times. This rearrangement joins TRBV20-1 to TRBJ2-5, with 7 bases identical to TRBD1. The CDR3 contains 12 residues. V dropped 6 bases and J dropped 4; count of bases not matched to a gene: 5. The germline V gene encodes CDR1 DFQATT and CDR2 SNEGSKA (reference sequence). CDR3 bases: TGCAGTGCCCGGGACAGACCAGAGACCCAGTACTTC. This sequence encodes CSARDRPETQYF.

This chain connects TRBV11-3 to TRBJ2-5; possibly TRBD2 for D (7 bases). The germline V gene encodes CDR1 SGHNT and CDR2 YENEEA. This CDR3 has 16 amino acids. V gave up 5 bases and J gave up 5 bases, with 21 bases separating them. The CDR3 is CASSSLGGLTGETQYF. In DNA form, the CDR3 reads TGTGCCAGCAGCAGCTTGGGGGGGCTGACTGGGGAGACCCAGTACTTC.

The V gene is TRBV20-1, the J gene TRBJ1-2, with unresolved D. The V end lost 4 bases, the J end lost 0 bases, and 12 bases lay between the germline ends. The CDR3 is 14 residues long. Per the germline V gene, CDR1 is DFQATT and CDR2 is SNEGSKA (reference sequence). The CDR3 reads CSATTGPSNYGYTF. DNA of the CDR3: TGCAGTGCTACCACTGGACCTTCTAACTATGGCTACACCTTC.

The rearrangement joins TRBV4-2 to TRBJ2-7; D uncertain. This CDR3 is 14 amino acids long. Germline CDR1 reads LGHNA; CDR2 reads YNFKEQ. V was shortened by 4 bases and J by 4 bases, with 14 bases between the two germline ends. The CDR3 DNA is TGTGCCAGCAGCCTGGCTAGGAAAGCTTACGAGCAGTACTTC. It codes for CASSLARKAYEQYF.

A few counts support this clonotype. The chain links TRBV19 to TRBJ2-4, with TRBD1 identical over 8 bases. With 5 bases clipped from V and 5 bases from J, the junction kept 5 bases outside the gene matches. CDR1 is LNHDA and CDR2 is SQIVND in the germline V gene (reference sequence). The CDR3 is 14 amino acids. The chain's CDR3 is CASSLDRVENIQYF. In nucleotides, the CDR3 is TGTGCCAGTAGTTTGGACAGGGTGGAAAACATTCAGTACTTC.

This clonotype was seen a handful of times. The chain carries TRBV5-1 and TRBJ2-3; 7 bases line up with TRBD1. Germline-derived CDR1 and CDR2 are SGHRS and YFSETQ. CDR3 length: 15 amino acids. Trimming at V came to 4 bases and at J to 2 bases, leaving 7 bases not matched to a gene. The CDR3 bases are TGCGCCAGCAGCCTACCGGGACAGTCCACAGATACGCAGTATTTT. Amino acids: CASSLPGQSTDTQYF. The full variable domain, its missing parts supplied by reference TRBV5-1 and TRBJ2-3, is KAGVTQTPRYLIKTRGQQVTLSCSPISGHRSVSWYQQTPGQGLQFLFEYFSETQRNKGNFPGRFSGRQFSNSRSEMNVSTLELGDSALYLCASSLPGQSTDTQYFGPGTRLTVL.

This sequence joins TRBV28 and TRBJ2-3; D unclear. The CDR3 covers 14 residues. Trimming removed 8 bases at V and 4 bases at J, with 16 bases between. Germline V gives CDR1 MDHEN, CDR2 SYDVKM. The CDR3 reads CASRFIRNADTQYF. The CDR3 region has the DNA TGTGCCAGCCGATTTATTAGGAACGCAGATACGCAGTATTTT.

This clonotype was observed a handful of times. The chain combines TRBV20-1 with TRBJ1-1; TRBD1 is a possible D gene (5 bases). The CDR3 has 13 amino acids. Germline V gene sequence: CDR1 DFQATT, CDR2 SNEGSKA (reference sequence). V was shortened by 6 bases and J by 4 bases, with 15 bases between the two germline ends. The CDR3 here is CSARRGRITEAFF. The CDR3 bases are TGCAGTGCCCGGAGGGGCCGGATCACTGAAGCTTTCTTT.

This clonotype showed up just a few times. V usage is TRBV20-1 and J usage is TRBJ1-2; D call uncertain. Trimming shortened V by 5 bases and J by 3 bases, and 13 bases separated the two germline ends. This CDR3 is 13 amino acids long. CDR1 and CDR2 (germline): DFQATT, SNEGSKA (reference sequence). This CDR3 reads CSARESRDYGYTF. The CDR3 nucleotides are TGCAGTGCTCGGGAGTCGAGGGACTATGGCTACACCTTC.

This clonotype has just a few counts. The chain links TRBV7-2 to TRBJ2-7; possible D gene TRBD2, 6 bases. Germline CDR1 and CDR2: SGHTA and FQGNSA. The V and J ends lost 5 bases and 2 bases respectively, with 16 bases between them. The CDR3 covers 15 residues. The CDR3 DNA reads as TGTGCCAGCAGCCCATGGACGGGGACTGCCTACGAGCAGTACTTC. Amino acid sequence: CASSPWTGTAYEQYF.

A few counts support this clonotype. The chain carries TRBV7-9 and TRBJ2-1; 12 bases are shared with TRBD2. Germline CDR1 and CDR2: SEHNR and FQNEAQ (reference sequence). V trimming: 3 bases; J trimming: 6 bases; junction bases outside the gene matches: 3. The CDR3 is 15 amino acids. CDR3 in amino acids: CASSLTSGSFNEQFF. The CDR3 DNA reads as TGTGCCAGCAGCTTGACTAGCGGGAGTTTCAATGAGCAGTTCTTC.

The rearrangement links TRBV28 to TRBJ2-4; maybe TRBD2 (5 bases). This CDR3 is 13 amino acids long. Germline loops: CDR1 MDHEN, CDR2 SYDVKM. V shed 3 bases and J shed 13 bases, with 16 bases lying between them. DNA of the CDR3: TGTGCCAGCAGTTTTAATAGGGTCGGGAAACAGTACTTC. Its protein is CASSFNRVGKQYF.

The sample holds many counts of this clonotype. The chain links TRBV4-3 to TRBJ2-5, with D unresolved. The CDR3 is 13 residues long. Trimming left V 1 base short and J 2 bases short, with 5 bases between. Per germline, CDR1 LGHNA and CDR2 YSLEER. CDR3 sequence reads: CASSQVIQETQYF. Written as DNA, the CDR3 is TGCGCCAGCAGCCAAGTTATACAAGAGACCCAGTACTTC.

This sequence joins TRBV6-2 or TRBV6-3 and TRBJ2-7; 9 nucleotides agree with TRBD1. The CDR3 runs 14 residues. Germline CDR1 and CDR2: MNHEY and SVGEGT. V lost 6 bases and J lost 2; bases outside the gene matches: 5. In nucleotides, the CDR3 is TGTGCCAGCAGAACCGGGACAGGGACCTACGAGCAGTACTTC. It specifies CASRTGTGTYEQYF.

J is TRBJ1-1 and V is TRBV18, with 9 bases that match TRBD1. Losses at the gene ends were 0 bases for V and 4 bases for J; bases not matched to a gene: 3. The CDR3 length is 15 residues. Germline V gene lookup returns CDR1 KGHSH and CDR2 LQKENI. The CDR3 DNA reads as TGTGCCAGCTCACCACCGCGGACAGGGGTCACTGAAGCTTTCTTT. Translation gives CASSPPRTGVTEAFF.